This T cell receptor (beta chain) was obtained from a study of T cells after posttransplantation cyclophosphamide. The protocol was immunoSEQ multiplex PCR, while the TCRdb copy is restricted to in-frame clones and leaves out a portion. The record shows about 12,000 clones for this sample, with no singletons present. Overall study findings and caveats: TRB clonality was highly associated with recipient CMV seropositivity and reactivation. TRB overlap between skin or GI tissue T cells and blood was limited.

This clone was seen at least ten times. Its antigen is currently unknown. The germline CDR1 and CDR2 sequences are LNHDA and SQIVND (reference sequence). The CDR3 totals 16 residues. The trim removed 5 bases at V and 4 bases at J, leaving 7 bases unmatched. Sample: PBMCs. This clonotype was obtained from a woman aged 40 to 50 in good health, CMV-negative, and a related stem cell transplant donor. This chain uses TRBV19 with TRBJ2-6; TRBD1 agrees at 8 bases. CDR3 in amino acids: CASSWQGASGANVLTF. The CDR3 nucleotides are TGTGCCAGTAGTTGGCAGGGGGCATCGGGGGCCAACGTCCTGACTTTC.